This TCR beta chain is drawn from a study of shared clonotypes between healthy human individuals. Study-level findings and limits: The sharing of 4% to 5.5% of naive CD4 clonotypes was seen across a handful of donors.

CD45RO-negative, CCR7-positively selected cells formed the naive CD8 fraction, excluding terminally differentiated effector memory CD45RA+ cells. Trimming cost V 3 bases and J 2 bases, with 7 bases left between them. This CDR3 comprises 13 residues. Germline V lookup: CDR1 LNHDA, CDR2 SQIVND (reference sequence). Sorted-subset replicate PCRs used roughly 180 ng DNA, approximately 33,000 T cell genomes. This table comes from immunoSEQ multiplex PCR, and its TCRdb copy is limited to in-frame clones, with some not included. Of just over 2,000,000 clones listed, just under 95% are singletons. This clone was counted a single time. Its target is not known.

The sequence derives from a man aged 18 to 30 in good health. The V gene is TRBV19, the J gene TRBJ1-2; D not resolved. The material sequenced was naive CD8+ T cells sorted from blood. This chain's CDR3 is CASSIAGNYGYTF. CDR3 DNA sequence: TGTGCCAGTAGTATCGCCGGGAACTATGGCTACACCTTC.